One TCR beta chain is described in this entry. The record originates from a study of T cell changes during pregnancy in multiple sclerosis. Profiled with immunoSEQ multiplex PCR; TCRdb holds only in-frame clones, not every one. The table includes around 46,000 clones, roughly nine tenths detected once. This CDR3 contains 15 residues. The germline CDR1 and CDR2 sequences are MNHEY and SMNVEV (reference sequence). Trimming shortened V by 3 bases and J by 0 bases, and 8 bases separated the two germline ends. The genes are TRBV27 and TRBJ1-4; D ambiguous. This sequence originates from a female donor with multiple sclerosis, enrolled in a pregnancy study. The sequencing here drew on CD8+ T cells from peripheral blood mononuclear cells, taken in the second trimester of pregnancy. The CDR3 spells CASSFSGATNEKLFF. The CDR3 coding sequence is TGTGCCAGCAGTTTTTCGGGAGCAACTAATGAAAAACTGTTTTTT. Full variable domain (outside the CDR3, taken from reference TRBV27 and TRBJ1-4): EAQVTQNPRYLITVTGKKLTVTCSQNMNHEYMSWYRQDPGLGLRQIYYSMNVEVTDKGDVPEGYKVSRKEKRNFPLILESPSPNQTSLYFCASSFSGATNEKLFFGSGTQLSVL.